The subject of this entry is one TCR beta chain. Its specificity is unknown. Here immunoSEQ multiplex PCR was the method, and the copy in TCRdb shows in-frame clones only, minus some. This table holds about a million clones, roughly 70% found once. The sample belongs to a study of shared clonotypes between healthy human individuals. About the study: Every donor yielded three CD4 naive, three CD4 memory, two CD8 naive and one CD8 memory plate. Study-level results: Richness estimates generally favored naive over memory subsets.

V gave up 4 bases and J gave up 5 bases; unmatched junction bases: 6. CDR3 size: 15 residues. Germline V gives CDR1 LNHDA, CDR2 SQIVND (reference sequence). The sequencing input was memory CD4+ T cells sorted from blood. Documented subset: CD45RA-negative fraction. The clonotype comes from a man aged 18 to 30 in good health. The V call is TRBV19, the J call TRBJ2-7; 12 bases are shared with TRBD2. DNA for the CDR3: TGTGCCAGTAGTAACACGGGACTAGCGGGCCACGAGCAGTACTTC. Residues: CASSNTGLAGHEQYF.